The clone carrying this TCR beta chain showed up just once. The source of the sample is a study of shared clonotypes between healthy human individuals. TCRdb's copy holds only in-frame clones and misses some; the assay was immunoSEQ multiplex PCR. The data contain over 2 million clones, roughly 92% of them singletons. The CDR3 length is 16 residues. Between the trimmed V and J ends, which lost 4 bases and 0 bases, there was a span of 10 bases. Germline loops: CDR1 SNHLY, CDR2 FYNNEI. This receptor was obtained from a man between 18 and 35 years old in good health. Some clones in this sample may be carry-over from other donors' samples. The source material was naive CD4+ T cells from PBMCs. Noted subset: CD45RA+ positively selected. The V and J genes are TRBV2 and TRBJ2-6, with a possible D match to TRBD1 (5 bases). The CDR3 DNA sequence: TGTGCCAGCAGTGGACAGTTCTTCTCTGGGGCCAACGTCCTGACTTTC. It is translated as CASSGQFFSGANVLTF.